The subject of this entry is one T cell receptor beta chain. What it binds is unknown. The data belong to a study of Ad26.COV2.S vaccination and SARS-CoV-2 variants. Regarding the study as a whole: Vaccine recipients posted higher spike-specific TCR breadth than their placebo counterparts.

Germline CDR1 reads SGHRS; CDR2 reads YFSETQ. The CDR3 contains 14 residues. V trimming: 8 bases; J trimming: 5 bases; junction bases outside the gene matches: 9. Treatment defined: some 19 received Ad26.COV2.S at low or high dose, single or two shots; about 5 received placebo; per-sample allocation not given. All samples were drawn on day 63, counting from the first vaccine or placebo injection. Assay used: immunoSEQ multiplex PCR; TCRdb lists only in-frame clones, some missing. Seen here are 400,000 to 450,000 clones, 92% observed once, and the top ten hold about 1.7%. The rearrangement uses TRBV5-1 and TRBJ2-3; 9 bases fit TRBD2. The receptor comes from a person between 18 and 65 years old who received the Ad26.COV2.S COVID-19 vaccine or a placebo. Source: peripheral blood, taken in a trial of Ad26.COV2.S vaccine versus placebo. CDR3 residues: CASNSGGGGDTQYF. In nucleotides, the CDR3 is TGCGCCAGTAATAGCGGGGGAGGCGGAGATACGCAGTATTTT.